This T cell receptor beta chain was sequenced in a study of control samples from healthy donors and cancer patients. Germline V gene lookup returns CDR1 ENHRY and CDR2 SYGVKD. Trimming took off 2 bases at V and 8 bases at J, with 9 bases between the two ends. The CDR3 totals 13 residues. The method was immunoSEQ multiplex PCR; TCRdb's version includes in-frame clones alone and lacks a portion of them. This sample has 70,000 to 100,000 clones; approximately 91% occur once, and the top ten carry less than 8.5%. Sequencing used blood. The genes are TRBV10-3 and TRBJ1-4; a possible D gene is TRBD1 (5 bases). The TCR comes from a woman between 55 and 75 years old in good health. Here the CDR3 DNA reads TGTGCCATCAGTGAGGGACAAGGGGAAAAACTGTTTTTT. It encodes CAISEGQGEKLFF.